One and the same sample provided the 31 T cell receptor beta chains below, sequenced in a study of early T cells in non-severe SARS-CoV-2 infection (TCRdb year 2021). Preparation of the library involved 5' RACE. The sequencing machine was a NextSeq 500. TCRdb took the public reads, trimmed them with fastp at Q25, ran MiXCR for clone calling and kept in-frame beta chains. Under each unique CDR3 protein, matching rows form one entry showing the most common genes and DNA. This sample is represented by around 89,000 distinct CDR3 sequences; 14% to 15% of them were singletons. 0.58% of the sample belongs to the ten largest clones. Material for sequencing was whole blood. These receptors were collected from an adult who was a healthcare worker with PCR-confirmed SARS-CoV-2 infection or an uninfected control (not recorded which).

This chain connects TRBV2 to TRBJ1-3; TRBD1 might be the D (5 bases). Germline CDR1 reads SNHLY; CDR2 reads FYNNEI. Trimming took 10 bases from V and 0 from J, leaving 22 bases between them. CDR3 length: 17 amino acids. CDR3 nucleotide sequence: TGTGCCACCTCCCTATCGGGGCAGATGAACTCTGGAAACACCATATATTTT. It specifies CATSLSGQMNSGNTIYF.

This sequence joins TRBV29-1 and TRBJ1-1, with a weak D call TRBD1 (6 bases). The V end was cut by 2 bases, the J end by 4 bases, with 20 bases between. The germline V gene encodes CDR1 SQVTM and CDR2 ANQGSEA. The CDR3 sequence is 16 residues long. The CDR3 DNA follows: TGCAGCGTTGAAAATGTTGGGGGGCGAGTGGGCACTGAAGCTTTCTTT. This gives the protein CSVENVGGRVGTEAFF.

This clonotype was detected ten times or more. The CDR3 DNA follows: TGCAGTGCTAGAACACAACAGGGACAGGGAGAAAAACTGTTTTTT. Translated, it gives CSARTQQGQGEKLFF. The chain recombines TRBV20-1 with TRBJ1-4; 9 nucleotides match TRBD1. Germline assignment: CDR1 DFQATT and CDR2 SNEGSKA (reference sequence). Germline trimming cut 2 bases from V and 8 bases from J; bases unmatched to any gene: 9. The CDR3 runs 15 residues.

The chain carries TRBV11-2 and TRBJ2-2; D remains ambiguous. The CDR3 length is 16 residues. Trimming left V 1 base short and J 0 bases short, with 9 bases between. Germline values: CDR1 SGHAT, CDR2 FQNNGV. The CDR3 DNA sequence: TGTGCCAGCAGCTTAGTGGGGAAATCGAACACCGGGGAGCTGTTTTTT. Encoded protein: CASSLVGKSNTGELFF. Supplemented by reference TRBV11-2 and TRBJ2-2, the full variable domain reads EAGVAQSPRYKIIEKRQSVAFWCNPISGHATLYWYQQILGQGPKLLIQFQNNGVVDDSQLPKDRFSAERLKGVDSTLKIQPAKLEDSAVYLCASSLVGKSNTGELFFGEGSRLTVL.

The chain is built from TRBV2 and TRBJ1-2; the D gene is possibly TRBD1 (6 bases). CDR3 length equals 13 residues. V was clipped by 3 bases and J by 5 bases, with 10 bases between them. Germline CDR1 and CDR2: SNHLY and FYNNEI. The CDR3 sequence is CASSEDSSYGYTF. The DNA for the CDR3 is TGTGCCAGCAGTGAGGACAGCTCTTATGGCTACACCTTC.

This clonotype was found many times. This chain joins TRBV5-1 and TRBJ1-5; TRBD1 is a possible D gene (6 bases). V was shortened by 0 bases and J by 6 bases, with 10 bases between the two germline ends. The CDR3 runs to 14 residues. Germline loops: CDR1 SGHRS, CDR2 YFSETQ. The DNA for the CDR3 is TGCGCCAGCAGCTTGGATGGGGGGGCTCAGCCCCAGCATTTT. Translation gives CASSLDGGAQPQHF.

As DNA, the CDR3 is TGTGCCAGCAGCCAAGATAGGACCTTAGCCAAAAACATTCAGTACTTC. Translating gives CASSQDRTLAKNIQYF. The chain carries TRBV14 and TRBJ2-4; D is uncertain. Germline values: CDR1 SGHDN, CDR2 FVKESK. V was trimmed by 0 bases and J by 0 bases, leaving 9 bases between them. This CDR3 spans 16 amino acids. Combining the CDR3 with reference TRBV14 and TRBJ2-4 gives the whole variable domain EAGVTQFPSHSVIEKGQTVTLRCDPISGHDNLYWYRRVMGKEIKFLLHFVKESKQDESGMPNNRFLAERTGGTYSTLKVQPAELEDSGVYFCASSQDRTLAKNIQYFGAGTRLSVL.

This clonotype occurred a few times. The chain links TRBV6-5 to TRBJ1-1; D not certain. Germline loops: CDR1 MNHEY, CDR2 SVGAGI. The V and J ends lost 0 bases and 9 bases respectively, with 11 bases between them. The CDR3 totals 13 residues. As DNA, the CDR3 is TGTGCCAGCAGTTACTCCCCGGGATCTAAAGCTTTCTTT. As protein: CASSYSPGSKAFF.

This clonotype was seen a handful of times. The V gene is TRBV15, the J gene TRBJ2-5; 12 nucleotides match TRBD2. Germline trimming cut 1 base from V and 5 bases from J; bases unmatched to any gene: 11. The CDR3 is made up of 18 amino acids. The germline V gene encodes CDR1 LNHNV and CDR2 YYDKDF (reference sequence). The CDR3 reads CATSRGRNAGLAGETQYF. The DNA of the CDR3 is TGTGCCACCAGCAGAGGACGAAATGCGGGACTAGCGGGCGAGACCCAGTACTTC.

A few counts support this clonotype. V usage is TRBV12-3 or TRBV12-4 and J usage is TRBJ2-2; D is possibly TRBD1 (6 bases). The CDR3 extends over 13 amino acids. V was shortened by 7 bases and J by 6 bases, with 12 bases between the two germline ends. The CDR3 loop is CASMGTRSGELFF. CDR3 nucleotide sequence: TGTGCCAGCATGGGGACACGCTCCGGGGAGCTGTTTTTT.

This clonotype was counted many times. The chain has TRBV5-6 and TRBJ1-2; D is uncertain. This CDR3 has 13 residues. V was pared by 0 bases and J by 0 bases, with 3 bases between. Germline loops: CDR1 SGHDT, CDR2 YYEEEE. As DNA, the CDR3 is TGTGCCAGCAGCTTGGACACTAACTATGGCTACACCTTC. Amino acid sequence: CASSLDTNYGYTF. The full variable domain, with the rest looked up from reference TRBV5-6 and TRBJ1-2, is DAGVTQSPTHLIKTRGQQVTLRCSPKSGHDTVSWYQQALGQGPQFIFQYYEEEERQRGNFPDRFSGHQFPNYSSELNVNALLLGDSALYLCASSLDTNYGYTFGSGTRLTVV.

In this sample, this clonotype turned up a few times. The DNA of the CDR3 is TGTGCCAGCAGTTACGGGACGGCTGGAAACACCATATATTTT. Protein: CASSYGTAGNTIYF. V is TRBV6-5 and J is TRBJ1-3; D may be TRBD1 (5 bases). The germline V gene encodes CDR1 MNHEY and CDR2 SVGAGI. With 2 bases removed from V and 2 bases from J, the gap between germline ends came to 7 bases. CDR3 length: 14 residues.

This clonotype was counted ten times or more. The chain is built from TRBV19 and TRBJ1-2; no reliable D call. This CDR3 comprises 13 residues. Per the germline V gene, CDR1 is LNHDA and CDR2 is SQIVND (reference sequence). The germline V and J ends were trimmed by 3 bases and 8 bases, with 13 bases remaining between them. CDR3 residues: CASSITELWGYTF. CDR3 sequence (DNA): TGTGCCAGTAGTATCACGGAACTATGGGGCTACACCTTC. The full variable domain, in which reference TRBV19 and TRBJ1-2 provide the parts outside the CDR3, is DGGITQSPKYLFRKEGQNVTLSCEQNLNHDAMYWYRQDPGQGLRLIYYSQIVNDFQKGDIAEGYSVSREKKESFPLTVTSAQKNPTAFYLCASSITELWGYTFGSGTRLTVV.

Only a few counts were recorded for this clonotype. This chain uses TRBV12-3 or TRBV12-4 with TRBJ1-6; the match to TRBD1 covers 10 bases. The CDR3 length is 15 residues. Trimming at V came to 4 bases and at J to 9 bases, leaving 6 bases not matched to a gene. This CDR3 reads CASSSTGGNFSPLHF. The CDR3 region has the DNA TGTGCCAGCAGTTCGACAGGGGGCAACTTTTCACCCCTCCACTTT.

This clonotype was seen repeatedly, ten times or more. The V call is TRBV2, the J call TRBJ2-7; D call uncertain. The CDR3 sequence is 11 residues long. CDR1 SNHLY and CDR2 FYNNEI come from the germline V gene. The V and J ends lost 5 bases and 0 bases respectively, with 2 bases between them. The CDR3 region is CASSPSYEQYV. The CDR3 DNA sequence: TGTGCCAGCAGTCCCTCCTACGAGCAGTACGTC.

This clonotype was picked up many times. CDR3 in DNA: TGTGCCTGGAGTCAGCAAAGTCCAAGGGTAGCCAAAAACATTCAGTACTTC. It encodes CAWSQQSPRVAKNIQYF. This chain links TRBV30 with TRBJ2-4; D gene ambiguous. Trimming pared 2 bases from V and 0 bases from J, leaving 17 bases between. Germline CDR1 is GTSNPN and CDR2 is SVGIG (reference sequence). The CDR3 has 17 amino acids. The complete variable domain, with remaining parts taken from reference TRBV30 and TRBJ2-4, reads SQTIHQWPATLVQPVGSPLSLECTVEGTSNPNLYWYRQAAGRGLQLLFYSVGIGQISSEVPQNLSASRPQDRQFILSSKKLLLSDSGFYLCAWSQQSPRVAKNIQYFGAGTRLSVL.

This clonotype has a handful of counts. This rearrangement joins TRBV3-1 to TRBJ2-5; 7 nucleotides match TRBD1. J lost 0 bases, V lost 2 bases, and 6 bases had no gene match. In germline, CDR1 is LGHDT, CDR2 YNNKEL (reference sequence). This CDR3 region has 16 residues. The CDR3 is CASSQIGTAYQETQYF. CDR3 sequence (DNA): TGTGCCAGCAGCCAAATAGGGACAGCATACCAAGAGACCCAGTACTTC.

This clonotype was seen more than once but under ten times. The chain couples TRBV5-1 to TRBJ1-2; 7 bases align to TRBD1. J gave up 4 bases and V 1 base, and 4 bases lay outside the gene matches. The CDR3 runs 14 residues. Looked up from germline, CDR1 is SGHRS and CDR2 is YFSETQ. CDR3 protein: CASSLTGDSYGYTF. In DNA form, the CDR3 reads TGCGCCAGCAGCTTGACAGGGGATTCCTATGGCTACACCTTC.

This clonotype was counted between two and nine times. This chain joins TRBV29-1 and TRBJ2-1; TRBD2 matches 8 bases. Germline V gene lookup returns CDR1 SQVTM and CDR2 ANQGSEA. The J segment lost 8 bases and the V segment lost 3 bases, leaving 12 bases of the junction unmatched. The CDR3 totals 15 residues. The CDR3 spells CSVDSPPGGEDEQFF. CDR3 bases: TGCAGCGTTGACTCACCCCCGGGGGGGGAGGATGAGCAGTTCTTC.

This clonotype was recorded at least ten times. CDR3 DNA: TGTGCCAGCTCACCTACTGGGGGCTCCTACGAGCAGTACGTC. This encodes CASSPTGGSYEQYV. The chain joins TRBV18 to TRBJ2-7; D may be TRBD1 or TRBD2 (5 bases each). Germline CDR1 is KGHSH and CDR2 is LQKENI. The CDR3 totals 14 residues. Trimming cost V 3 bases and J 0 bases, with 9 bases left between them.

This clonotype was counted only a few times. This chain links TRBV27 with TRBJ1-2; D gene ambiguous. Between the trimmed V and J ends, which lost 2 bases and 4 bases, there was a span of 14 bases. This CDR3 region has 15 residues. Germline CDR1 MNHEY, CDR2 SMNVEV (reference sequence). CDR3 in amino acids: CASSLRGPSGYGYTF. In DNA, the CDR3 is TGTGCCAGCAGTTTAAGAGGACCGTCAGGCTATGGCTACACCTTC.

The chain couples TRBV7-3 to TRBJ2-6, with TRBD2 as a possible D gene (6 bases). Germline CDR1 reads SGHTA; CDR2 reads FQGTGA. The CDR3 runs to 15 residues. V dropped 8 bases and J dropped 1 base, with 12 bases sitting between them. CDR3 DNA: TGTGCCAGCGGCGGCGGGACGTCTGGGGCCAACGTCCTGACTTTC. As protein: CASGGGTSGANVLTF. The full variable domain, completed using reference TRBV7-3 and TRBJ2-6, is GAGVSQTPSNKVTEKGKYVELRCDPISGHTALYWYRQSLGQGPEFLIYFQGTGAADDSGLPNDRFFAVRPEGSVSTLKIQRTERGDSAVYLCASGGGTSGANVLTFGAGSRLTVL.

V and J are TRBV24-1 and TRBJ2-7, with D perhaps TRBD2 (5 bases). Germline V gene lookup returns CDR1 KGHDR and CDR2 SFDVKD. The CDR3 consists of 13 residues. V gave up 9 bases and J gave up 4 bases, with 15 bases separating them. Here the CDR3 DNA reads TGTGCCACCGCTCCCGTGAGGGAGTACGAGCAGTACGTC. Translated: CATAPVREYEQYV.

The chain joins TRBV27 to TRBJ1-2, with 8 bases fitting TRBD1. Trimming at V came to 6 bases and at J to 9 bases, leaving 9 bases not matched to a gene. The CDR3 is 13 amino acids. Looked up from germline, CDR1 is MNHEY and CDR2 is SMNVEV (reference sequence). CDR3 sequence: CASRLDRGRSYTF. In DNA, the CDR3 is TGTGCCAGCAGACTAGACAGGGGACGGAGCTACACCTTC.

This clonotype was observed a handful of times. The chain couples TRBV7-9 to TRBJ1-4; D perhaps matches TRBD1 (5 bases). Trimming left V 2 bases short and J 0 bases short, with 13 bases between. Germline V lookup: CDR1 SEHNR, CDR2 FQNEAQ (reference sequence). This CDR3 is 17 amino acids long. The CDR3 loop reads CASSLRSGAATNEKLFF. The DNA of the CDR3 is TGTGCCAGCAGCTTACGTAGTGGGGCAGCAACTAATGAAAAACTGTTTTTT.

This clonotype has a count of ten or more. The V gene is TRBV28, the J gene TRBJ1-1; D is unclear. The V end lost 7 bases, the J end lost 1 base, and 10 bases lay between the germline ends. The CDR3 extends over 13 amino acids. CDR1 and CDR2 (germline): MDHEN, SYDVKM. The DNA for the CDR3 is TGTGCCAGCACGCAAAAGCCGAACACTGAAGCTTTCTTT. It codes for CASTQKPNTEAFF.

This clonotype was found many times. The CDR3 sequence is CASSPPSERKAFF. As DNA, the CDR3 is TGTGCCAGCTCACCACCATCGGAACGAAAAGCTTTCTTT. The rearrangement links TRBV18 to TRBJ1-1; no reliable D call. The CDR3 totals 13 residues. Germline V gene sequence: CDR1 KGHSH, CDR2 LQKENI. V was clipped by 0 bases and J by 9 bases, with 11 bases between them.

This clonotype has ten or more counts. At one end, the junction sequence differs from germline, possibly due to a read error. This chain links TRBV12-3 or TRBV12-4 with TRBJ2-6; 9 bases align to TRBD1. The CDR3 contains 21 residues. The CDR3 reads CASSFYASPGQGYSGANVLIF. For the CDR3, the DNA is TGTGCCAGCAGTTTTTACGCCTCCCCGGGACAGGGTTACTCTGGGGCCAACGTCCTGATTTTC.

This clonotype was counted between two and nine times. This rearrangement joins TRBV20-1 to TRBJ1-2, with 7 bases identical to TRBD1. With 6 bases clipped from V and 6 bases from J, the junction kept 10 bases outside the gene matches. Germline V CDR1 and CDR2: DFQATT, SNEGSKA (reference sequence). The CDR3 loop spans 13 amino acids. As DNA, the CDR3 is TGCAGTGCCCGAAAGACAGGGCTCCATGGCTACACCTTC. Translated, it gives CSARKTGLHGYTF.

The chain links TRBV11-2 to TRBJ2-6; 8 nucleotides match TRBD1. Per germline, CDR1 SGHAT and CDR2 FQNNGV. Trimming removed 3 bases from V and 4 bases from J; junction bases left unmatched: 5. CDR3 length equals 16 residues. CDR3 protein: CASSLTGVPGANVLTF. The DNA for the CDR3 is TGTGCCAGCAGCTTGACAGGGGTGCCCGGGGCCAACGTCCTGACTTTC.

The V gene is TRBV27, the J gene TRBJ2-7; the D call may be TRBD1 or TRBD2 (6 bases each). Trimming cost V 5 bases and J 9 bases, with 17 bases left between them. The germline V gene encodes CDR1 MNHEY and CDR2 SMNVEV (reference sequence). This CDR3 has 13 residues. CDR3 loop: CASSIQTGARQYV. The CDR3 DNA reads TGTGCCAGCAGTATTCAAACGGGGGCACGGCAGTACGTC.